This T cell receptor (beta chain) derives from a study of OX40 agonist ivuxolimab in advanced cancers. The V and J ends lost 1 base and 8 bases respectively, with 9 bases between them. The germline CDR1 and CDR2 sequences are SGHVS and FQNEAQ. CDR3 size: 13 residues. Blood was sampled at baseline, cycle 4 day 1, and cycle 7 day 1. Clones were sequenced by immunoSEQ multiplex PCR, and TCRdb holds only the in-frame ones, with some missing. Altogether tens of thousands of clones are present, more than 80% being singletons, with the ten largest covering 14%. The origin of this receptor is an adult with an advanced solid tumor such as melanoma, head and neck, liver or kidney cancer. The sequencing here drew on CD4+ or CD8+ T cells sorted from blood, taken in a trial of the OX40 agonist ivuxolimab. The chain is built from TRBV7-8 and TRBJ2-1, with D unclear. CDR3: CASSLGLGYEQFF. CDR3 nucleotide sequence: TGTGCCAGCAGCTTAGGGCTCGGCTATGAGCAGTTCTTC.